These 15 T cell receptor beta chains came from one sample sequenced in a study of T cells in Graves' hyperthyroidism and ophthalmopathy. The CDR3 regions of TCR beta were amplified from RNA transcripts. The primer set for the first-round RT-PCR of the TCR CDR3 was HTBI. TCRdb re-analysed the multiplex PCR reads in MiXCR, keeping a single row per CDR3 protein. The sample consists of hundreds of thousands of distinct CDR3 sequences, over 35% of them appearing once. Sequenced input: blood. These receptors came from a man younger than 30 with Graves' hyperthyroidism.

This clonotype was recorded a few times. The V gene is TRBV4-1, the J gene TRBJ1-2; no clear D. The V end was cut by 1 base, the J end by 6 bases, with 12 bases between. Germline V gives CDR1 MGHRA, CDR2 YSYEKL. The CDR3 length is 14 residues. CDR3 DNA sequence: TGCGCCAGCAGCCAAGTAATGAGGGATCATGGCTACACCTTC. Its protein product is CASSQVMRDHGYTF.

With respect to this clonotype: A much larger clonotype is one base distant, so this may be a read error. The chain joins TRBV7-2 to TRBJ2-5, with D possibly matching TRBD1 (6 bases). The CDR3 is made up of 14 amino acids. V was pared by 3 bases and J by 7 bases, with 15 bases between. Germline V CDR1 and CDR2: SGHTA, FQGNSA. The CDR3, as DNA: TGTGCCAGCAGCTTTTTACAGGGTGGGGGGACCCAGTACTTC. This encodes CASSFLQGGGTQYF.

This clonotype has at least ten counts. The genes are TRBV10-3 and TRBJ1-3; D may be TRBD1 (5 bases). The germline V gene encodes CDR1 ENHRY and CDR2 SYGVKD. The length of the CDR3 is 13 residues. Trimming left V 7 bases short and J 2 bases short, with 9 bases between. CDR3 bases: TGTGCCATCACGGGGGGAACTGGAAACACCATATATTTT. Residues: CAITGGTGNTIYF.

This clonotype appeared once. V usage is TRBV7-9 and J usage is TRBJ1-1, with no clear D. V lost 5 bases and J lost 5, with 15 bases in between. The CDR3 is made up of 14 amino acids. Germline assignment: CDR1 SEHNR and CDR2 FQNEAQ (reference sequence). The CDR3 sequence is CASSQIGLRTEAFF. The CDR3 bases are TGTGCCAGCAGCCAGATAGGCCTTAGGACTGAAGCTTTCTTT.

This clonotype was counted at least ten times. This chain uses TRBV9 with TRBJ1-1, with D perhaps matching TRBD1 (5 bases). V gave up 2 bases and J gave up 0 bases, with 5 bases separating them. This CDR3 comprises 13 residues. The V gene's germline CDR1 is SGDLS and CDR2 YYNGEE. CDR3 loop: CASSVRVNTEAFF. Here the CDR3 DNA reads TGTGCCAGCAGCGTCAGGGTGAACACTGAAGCTTTCTTT.

In its sample, this clonotype was seen a few times. The J gene is TRBJ1-2, the V gene TRBV5-1, with 7 positions matching TRBD1. The CDR3 extends over 13 amino acids. Trimming at V came to 4 bases and at J to 10 bases, leaving 10 bases not matched to a gene. Per germline, CDR1 SGHRS and CDR2 YFSETQ. The CDR3 is CASSPGTDLDYTF. The CDR3 coding sequence is TGCGCCAGCAGCCCCGGGACAGATCTCGACTACACCTTC.

The J gene is TRBJ2-5, the V gene TRBV5-5, with D perhaps being TRBD1 or TRBD2 (6 bases each). This CDR3 has 14 amino acids. Between the trimmed V and J ends, which lost 2 bases and 5 bases, there was a span of 13 bases. Looked up from germline, CDR1 is SGHKS and CDR2 is YYEKEE (reference sequence). CDR3 in DNA: TGTGCCAGCAGCTTAACGCAGGGGAGGGAGACCCAGTACTTC. Amino acid sequence: CASSLTQGRETQYF. The full variable domain, in which reference TRBV5-5 and TRBJ2-5 provide the parts outside the CDR3, is DAGVTQSPTHLIKTRGQQVTLRCSPISGHKSVSWYQQVLGQGPQFIFQYYEKEERGRGNFPDRFSARQFPNYSSELNVNALLLGDSALYLCASSLTQGRETQYFGPGTRLLVL.

This clonotype came up many times. The chain carries TRBV2 and TRBJ1-1; 12 nucleotides line up with TRBD1. The CDR3 is made up of 16 amino acids. V was pared by 10 bases and J by 1 base, with 10 bases of the junction left unmatched. CDR1 is SNHLY and CDR2 is FYNNEI in the germline V gene. The CDR3, as DNA: TGTGCCACCATAGTCCCGGGACAGGGGGCGAACACTGAAGCTTTCTTT. It specifies CATIVPGQGANTEAFF.

The sample holds a few counts of this clonotype. The gene calls are TRBV25-1 and TRBJ2-3; 9 nucleotides agree with TRBD1. Germline V gene lookup returns CDR1 MGHDK and CDR2 SYGVNS. V was pared by 1 base and J by 4 bases, with 3 bases of the junction left unmatched. The CDR3 consists of 15 residues. CDR3 loop: CASSELTGGADTQYF. The CDR3 DNA reads TGTGCCAGCAGTGAATTAACAGGGGGCGCAGATACGCAGTATTTT.

This clonotype was detected only a few times. The chain employs TRBV20-1 and TRBJ1-6; 9 positions agree with TRBD1. J was trimmed by 8 bases and V by 6 bases; bases with no gene match: 5. Germline V gene data show CDR1 as DFQATT and CDR2 as SNEGSKA (reference sequence). This CDR3 is built from 13 residues. The CDR3 is CSATGGRDSPLHF. DNA for the CDR3: TGCAGTGCAACAGGGGGCAGGGATTCACCCCTCCACTTT.

The chain employs TRBV29-1 and TRBJ2-5; the D gene is possibly TRBD2 (6 bases). Trimming removed 4 bases at V and 5 bases at J, with 17 bases between. Germline assignment: CDR1 SQVTM and CDR2 ANQGSEA. The CDR3 has 14 residues. The CDR3 DNA sequence: TGCAGCGTTGTTTTGGGGATGGAGGGCGAGACCCAGTACTTC. Amino acid sequence: CSVVLGMEGETQYF.

V gene TRBV7-2 combines with J gene TRBJ2-6; a weak D match, TRBD2 (5 bases). V lost 1 base, J lost 4 bases, and 11 bases lay in between. The length of the CDR3 is 16 residues. Germline CDR1 is SGHTA and CDR2 is FQGNSA. The CDR3 is CASSLGGFAGANVLTF. In nucleotides, the CDR3 is TGTGCCAGCAGCTTAGGAGGGTTTGCGGGGGCCAACGTCCTGACTTTC.

This clonotype was picked up a small number of times. CDR3 nucleotide sequence: TGTGCCAGCAGCTTATTGGCAGATCCTGGGGCCAACGTCCTGACTTTC. Protein sequence: CASSLLADPGANVLTF. V gene TRBV7-6 combines with J gene TRBJ2-6; D is ambiguous. The V gene's germline CDR1 is SGHVS and CDR2 FNYEAQ. This CDR3 region has 16 residues. V gave up 2 bases and J gave up 2 bases, with 10 bases separating them. Drawing the rest from reference TRBV7-6 and TRBJ2-6, the complete variable domain is GAGVSQSPRYKVTKRGQDVALRCDPISGHVSLYWYRQALGQGPEFLTYFNYEAQQDKSGLPNDRFSAERPEGSISTLTIQRTEQRDSAMYRCASSLLADPGANVLTFGAGSRLTVL.

A single count supports this clonotype. The chain joins TRBV11-2 to TRBJ2-7; 7 positions match TRBD2. The CDR3 covers 13 residues. V gave up 1 base and J gave up 12 bases; unmatched junction bases: 9. Germline CDR1 reads SGHAT; CDR2 reads FQNNGV. This chain's CDR3 is CASSLGLGGTRYF. Here the CDR3 DNA reads TGTGCCAGCAGCTTAGGTCTCGGGGGGACCCGGTACTTC.

This clonotype was detected a few times. The rearrangement uses TRBV7-2 and TRBJ1-5; D remains ambiguous. Germline CDR1 reads SGHTA; CDR2 reads FQGNSA. Trimming removed 6 bases at V and 2 bases at J, with 26 bases between. There are 19 residues in the CDR3. The CDR3 nucleotides are TGTGCCAGCAGTTACTCGATCTCAGGCATGAGGAACGGCAATCAGCCCCAGCATTTT. Protein: CASSYSISGMRNGNQPQHF.